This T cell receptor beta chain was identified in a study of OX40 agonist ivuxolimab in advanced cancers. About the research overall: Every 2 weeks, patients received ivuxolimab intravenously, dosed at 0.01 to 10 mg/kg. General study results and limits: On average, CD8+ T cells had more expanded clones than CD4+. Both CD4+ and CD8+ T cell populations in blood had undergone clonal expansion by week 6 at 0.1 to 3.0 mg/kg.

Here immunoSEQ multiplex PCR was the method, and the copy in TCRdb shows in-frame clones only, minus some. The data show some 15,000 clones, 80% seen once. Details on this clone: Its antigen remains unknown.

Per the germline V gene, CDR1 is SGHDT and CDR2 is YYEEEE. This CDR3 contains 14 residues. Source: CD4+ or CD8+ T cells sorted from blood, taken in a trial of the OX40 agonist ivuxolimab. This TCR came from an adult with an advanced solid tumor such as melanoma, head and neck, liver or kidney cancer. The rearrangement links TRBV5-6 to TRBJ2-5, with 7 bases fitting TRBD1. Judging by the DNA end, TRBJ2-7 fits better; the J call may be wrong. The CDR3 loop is CASSPNPQGNEQYF. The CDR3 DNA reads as TGTGCCAGCAGCCCTAACCCACAGGGGAACGAGCAGTACTTC.